This is a list of T cell receptor beta chains from one sample in a study of T cells after yellow fever vaccination. TCRdb ran MiXCR on the 5' RACE reads and lists one entry per CDR3 protein. The sample records some 390,000 distinct CDR3 sequences, around 20% being singletons. Material: PBMCs, obtained before the yellow fever booster vaccination. These receptors originate from a man between 18 and 29 years old who received the YFV17D yellow fever vaccine. CDR3s include the opening cysteine and the closing phenylalanine or tryptophan. The D gene is left open where the match is weak. A clone size is listed for some rows: how often the clone was seen (once, few, many), or a class if it is expanded.

TRBJ2-3 | 15 | - | TRBD2 | TRBV12-3/TRBV12-4 | TGTGCCAGCAGTTTTGGTAGCGGGGGGGCAGATACGCAGTATTTT | CASSFGSGGADTQYF
TRBJ2-3 | 15 | - | - | TRBV6-5 | TGTGCCAGCAGTTACGGGACACTTCGGGGAGATACGCAGTATTTT | CASSYGTLRGDTQYF
TRBJ1-2 | 15 | - | - | TRBV7-2 | TGTGCCAGCAGCTTAGGGTGGCAGGGCGTGAGTGGCTACACCTTC | CASSLGWQGVSGYTF
TRBJ1-1 | 15 | - | - | TRBV4-3 | TGCGCCAGCAGCCAAGCTTGGGTTTCGAACACTGAAGCTTTCTTT | CASSQAWVSNTEAFF
TRBJ1-1 | 11 | few | - | TRBV18 | TGTGCCAGCGGACCGGGGACTGAAGCTTTCTTT | CASGPGTEAFF
TRBJ2-3 | 14 | - | TRBD2 | TRBV20-1 | TGCAGTGCTCATCAGCGGGGCTCGCCAGATACGCAGTATTTT | CSAHQRGSPDTQYF
TRBJ2-3 | 16 | few | TRBD2 | TRBV20-1 | TGCAGTGCTCGCCCGAGTCAGCTAGCGGGGACGGATACGCAGTATTTT | CSARPSQLAGTDTQYF
TRBJ2-1 | 16 | few | - | TRBV4-3 | TGCGCCAGCAGCCAAGTCGGGCAGGGGATACATAATGAGCAGTTCTTC | CASSQVGQGIHNEQFF
TRBJ2-5 | 14 | - | TRBD1 | TRBV20-1 | TGCAGTGCTAGGGAGGACAGGGGAAGTACGACCCAGTACTTC | CSAREDRGSTTQYF
TRBJ2-1 | 13 | - | - | TRBV7-6 | TGTGCCAGCGGCGACTATCGGTACAATGAGCAGTTCTTC | CASGDYRYNEQFF
TRBJ2-1 | 17 | - | - | TRBV4-3 | TGCGCCAGCAGCCAGGCTACGGGGGTTAGCTCCTACAATGAGCAGTTCTTC | CASSQATGVSSYNEQFF
TRBJ1-2 | 14 | - | - | TRBV6-1 | TGTGCCAGCAGTGAGAGGCAGGGAAGGGATGGCTACACCTTC | CASSERQGRDGYTF
TRBJ2-3 | 18 | once | TRBD2 | TRBV7-9 | TGTGCCAGCAGCTCGCAGGGGCAACTAGCGGGTGACACAGATACGCAGTATTTT | CASSSQGQLAGDTDTQYF
TRBJ2-5 | 14 | - | - | TRBV25-1 | TGTGCCAGCATAGAAGACCAGCGGCAAGAGACCCAGTACTTC | CASIEDQRQETQYF
TRBJ2-3 | 16 | - | - | TRBV7-9 | TGTGCCAGCAGCTTAGGGGGTGGGGGATCAACAGATACGCAGTATTTT | CASSLGGGGSTDTQYF
TRBJ1-6 | 14 | few | TRBD1 | TRBV7-3 | TGTGCCAGCAGTTTTGGACAGGGCAGGTCACCCCTCCACTTT | CASSFGQGRSPLHF
TRBJ1-2 | 15 | - | - | TRBV20-1 | TGCAGTGCTAGAGATCAGGGCAGCGGTCCATTCGGCTACACCTTC | CSARDQGSGPFGYTF
TRBJ2-6 | 15 | few | TRBD1 | TRBV27 | TGTGCCAGCAGTCTCGGACAGGGGTCGACCAACGTCCTGACTTTC | CASSLGQGSTNVLTF
TRBJ1-5 | 13 | few | - | TRBV6-6 | TGTGCCAGCAGCTTACACAGGGTCCAGCCCCAGCATTTT | CASSLHRVQPQHF
TRBJ2-1 | 16 | - | TRBD2 | TRBV24-1 | TGTGCCACCAGTGCCCCAACTAGCGGGGGGGACAATGAGCAGTTCTTC | CATSAPTSGGDNEQFF
TRBJ2-7 | 12 | few | - | TRBV2 | TGTGCCAGCAGTGATGCGCGGCACGAGCAGTACTTC | CASSDARHEQYF
TRBJ1-1 | 14 | few | - | TRBV7-2 | TGTGCCAGCAGCTTAGCCGGGGGGCACACTGAAGCTTTCTTT | CASSLAGGHTEAFF
TRBJ2-5 | 15 | few | - | TRBV4-1 | TGCGCCAGCAGCCAAGATTTGGCCAGGATGGAGACCCAGTACTTC | CASSQDLARMETQYF
TRBJ2-3 | 11 | many | - | TRBV5-1 | TGCGCCAGCAGCTCACCAGATACGCAGTATTTT | CASSSPDTQYF